This T cell receptor (beta chain) appears in the sequencing data of a study of T cell changes during pregnancy in multiple sclerosis. With 6 bases removed from V and 1 base from J, the gap between germline ends came to 12 bases. CDR1 and CDR2 (germline): SEHNR, FQNEAQ (reference sequence). This CDR3 comprises 14 residues. TCRdb's copy holds only in-frame clones and misses some; the assay was immunoSEQ multiplex PCR. Of some 37,000 clones listed, approximately 92% are singletons. Material: PBMCs (not recorded whether the cells were cultured). The receptor comes from a female donor with multiple sclerosis, enrolled in a pregnancy study. The chain links TRBV7-9 to TRBJ1-1, with D maybe TRBD1 (6 bases). The chain's CDR3 is CASRYRAANTEAFF. The CDR3 nucleotides read TGTGCCAGCAGATACAGGGCTGCGAACACTGAAGCTTTCTTT.